These 26 T cell receptor beta chains were all obtained from the same sample, sequenced in a study of cytomegalovirus exposure and HLA in healthy donors. 13 Jbeta primers and 60 Vbeta primers were used for the PCR. Here immunoSEQ multiplex PCR was the method, and the copy in TCRdb shows in-frame clones only, minus some. The sample has approximately 170,000 clones; approximately 80% are singletons. Input material: PBMCs. The origin of the receptors is a woman aged 45-60 years in good health and CMV-seropositive.

The chain employs TRBV2 and TRBJ1-2; 8 nucleotides line up with TRBD1. With V trimmed by 6 bases and J by 3 bases, 9 bases remained unmatched. The germline CDR1 and CDR2 sequences are SNHLY and FYNNEI. The CDR3 has 15 residues. DNA for the CDR3: TGTGCCAGCAGAAACCGACAGGGGCCCCACTATGGCTACACCTTC. The encoded protein is CASRNRQGPHYGYTF.

The chain employs TRBV7-2 and TRBJ2-7, with TRBD1 identical over 10 bases. The ends lost 5 bases at V and 2 bases at J; junction bases unmatched: 3. This CDR3 is built from 14 residues. Germline V gives CDR1 SGHTA, CDR2 FQGNSA. The CDR3 region is CASSMGQGPYEQYF. The CDR3 coding sequence is TGTGCCAGCAGCATGGGACAGGGGCCCTACGAGCAGTACTTC.

The gene calls are TRBV2 and TRBJ2-5, with D possibly matching TRBD1 (6 bases). V lost 7 bases to trimming and J lost 1 base, with 13 bases between them. The CDR3 is 14 residues long. Germline CDR1 and CDR2: SNHLY and FYNNEI. CDR3 DNA: TGTGCCAGCAACCGAGGACAGATCCAAGAGACCCAGTACTTC. Encoded protein: CASNRGQIQETQYF.

This clone came up once. The chain carries TRBV4-1 and TRBJ2-7; D perhaps matches TRBD1 (6 bases). Germline V CDR1 and CDR2: MGHRA, YSYEKL. V was cut by 4 bases and J by 3 bases, with 10 bases left in between. CDR3 length equals 13 residues. The CDR3: CASSPGQIYEQYF. CDR3 nucleotides: TGCGCCAGCAGCCCAGGACAGATCTACGAGCAGTACTTC.

This sequence joins TRBV11-2 and TRBJ1-3; the match to TRBD1 covers 9 bases. The CDR3 runs 17 residues. CDR1 and CDR2 (germline): SGHAT, FQNNGV. J lost 6 bases, V lost 5 bases, and 14 bases had no gene match. In nucleotides, the CDR3 is TGTGCCAGCAGCACATATACAGGGGGCGCGCTCGTAAACACCATATATTTT. As protein: CASSTYTGGALVNTIYF.

CDR3 DNA sequence: TGTGCCAGCAGTTACTCCCCCGGGACAGGGACCTACGAGCAGTACTTC. It yields the protein CASSYSPGTGTYEQYF. J is TRBJ2-7 and V is TRBV6-5, with 9 positions matching TRBD1. With V trimmed by 0 bases and J by 2 bases, 5 bases remained unmatched. The CDR3 has 16 residues. Germline-derived CDR1 and CDR2 are MNHEY and SVGAGI.

The J gene is TRBJ1-5, the V gene TRBV29-1; no reliable D call. The CDR3 extends over 13 amino acids. Germline V CDR1 and CDR2: SQVTM, ANQGSEA. V lost 7 bases and J 5 bases, leaving 15 bases between the germline ends. Here the CDR3 reads CSASVVGDQPQHF. The CDR3, as DNA: TGCAGCGCCTCGGTGGTCGGGGATCAGCCCCAGCATTTT. Full variable domain (outside the CDR3, taken from reference TRBV29-1 and TRBJ1-5): SAVISQKPSRDICQRGTSLTIQCQVDSQVTMMFWYRQQPGQSLTLIATANQGSEATYESGFVIDKFPISRPNLTFSTLTVSNMSPEDSSIYLCSASVVGDQPQHFGDGTRLSIL.

V and J are TRBV7-9 and TRBJ2-3; a possible D gene is TRBD2 (6 bases). V lost 6 bases, J lost 5 bases, and 21 bases lay in between. The CDR3 contains 16 residues. The germline gives CDR1 SEHNR, CDR2 FQNEAQ (reference sequence). This CDR3 reads CASRPGGAVGGDTQYF. The CDR3 nucleotides are TGTGCCAGCAGACCTGGAGGAGCGGTCGGGGGAGATACGCAGTATTTT.

This clone showed up just once. The chain couples TRBV15 to TRBJ1-5, with D perhaps matching TRBD1 (6 bases). Germline V gene data show CDR1 as LNHNV and CDR2 as YYDKDF (reference sequence). The CDR3 is 17 amino acids. With 3 bases removed from V and 9 bases from J, the gap between germline ends came to 24 bases. CDR3 nucleotides: TGTGCCACCAGCAGTCTTAGACAGGTTGGGGTTGTAGGGCCCCAGCATTTT. It encodes CATSSLRQVGVVGPQHF.

J is TRBJ1-5 and V is TRBV2; TRBD1 might be the D (5 bases). This CDR3 has 15 residues. Trimming removed 6 bases at V and 4 bases at J, with 16 bases between. Germline CDR1 SNHLY, CDR2 FYNNEI. Here the CDR3 reads CASRASGTDNQPQHF. The CDR3 DNA reads TGTGCCAGCAGAGCCTCCGGGACTGATAATCAGCCCCAGCATTTT.

The J gene is TRBJ1-5, the V gene TRBV15, with TRBD1 matching over 9 bases. Germline V gives CDR1 LNHNV, CDR2 YYDKDF (reference sequence). Trimming cost V 3 bases and J 6 bases; bases outside gene matches: 6. The CDR3 is made up of 15 amino acids. The CDR3 spells CATSREGQGSQPQHF. CDR3 sequence (DNA): TGTGCCACCAGCAGGGAGGGACAGGGTAGTCAGCCCCAGCATTTT.

V gene TRBV7-3 combines with J gene TRBJ2-5, with a tentative D call TRBD1 (5 bases). V gave up 5 bases and J gave up 6 bases, with 22 bases separating them. Germline V lookup: CDR1 SGHTA, CDR2 FQGTGA. The CDR3 extends over 16 amino acids. This CDR3 reads CASSPARTTPSQTQYF. CDR3 nucleotides: TGTGCCAGCAGCCCTGCCCGGACAACCCCATCCCAGACCCAGTACTTC.

The chain combines TRBV4-3 with TRBJ1-4; D is undetermined. Trimming removed 2 bases from V and 10 bases from J, with 14 bases in between. Germline loops: CDR1 LGHNA, CDR2 YSLEER. This CDR3 contains 14 residues. The DNA of the CDR3 is TGCGCCAGCAGCCAACCGCTCGAGGGCGGAAAACTGTTTTTT. The encoded protein is CASSQPLEGGKLFF.

This chain uses TRBV7-2 with TRBJ2-2, with TRBD2 matching 12 bases. This CDR3 has 18 residues. V trimming: 2 bases; J trimming: 0 bases; junction bases outside the gene matches: 4. The germline CDR1 and CDR2 sequences are SGHTA and FQGNSA. CDR3 residues: CASSLYPSGGANTGELFF. The CDR3 region has the DNA TGTGCCAGCAGCTTATACCCTAGCGGGGGGGCGAACACCGGGGAGCTGTTTTTT.

V is TRBV7-2 and J is TRBJ2-7; TRBD2 agrees at 8 bases. Unmatched junction bases numbered 8, after V lost 4 bases and J lost 6 bases. Germline assignment: CDR1 SGHTA and CDR2 FQGNSA. This CDR3 spans 14 amino acids. CDR3 DNA sequence: TGTGCCAGCAGCTCAACAACCGGGACTAGCGAGCAGTACTTC. Protein sequence: CASSSTTGTSEQYF.

The genes are TRBV5-1 and TRBJ2-5, with 8 bases lining up with TRBD2. Germline V gene data show CDR1 as SGHRS and CDR2 as YFSETQ. CDR3 length: 15 residues. The ends lost 4 bases at V and 5 bases at J; junction bases unmatched: 10. CDR3 amino acids: CASSALGLADETQYF. Here the CDR3 DNA reads TGCGCCAGCAGCGCCTTAGGACTAGCCGACGAGACCCAGTACTTC.

The rearrangement joins TRBV19 to TRBJ1-6, with TRBD1 matching over 9 bases. CDR1 and CDR2 (germline): LNHDA, SQIVND (reference sequence). The CDR3 consists of 16 residues. Germline trimming cut 0 bases from V and 5 bases from J; bases unmatched to any gene: 2. CDR3 sequence reads: CASSIDGTGNNSPLHF. The CDR3 nucleotides read TGTGCCAGTAGTATAGATGGGACAGGGAATAATTCACCCCTCCACTTT. The entire variable domain, with the rest obtained from reference TRBV19 and TRBJ1-6, is as follows: DGGITQSPKYLFRKEGQNVTLSCEQNLNHDAMYWYRQDPGQGLRLIYYSQIVNDFQKGDIAEGYSVSREKKESFPLTVTSAQKNPTAFYLCASSIDGTGNNSPLHFGNGTRLTVT.

The V gene is TRBV4-1, the J gene TRBJ2-3, with 7 bases matching TRBD2. The CDR3 is 14 residues long. Germline CDR1 MGHRA, CDR2 YSYEKL. J gave up 4 bases and V 3 bases, and 4 bases lay outside the gene matches. The CDR3 bases are TGCGCCAGCAGCCAGCAGCGGGGCCCAGATACGCAGTATTTT. It specifies CASSQQRGPDTQYF.

J is TRBJ1-1 and V is TRBV4-2; the match to TRBD1 covers 7 bases. The V segment lost 0 bases and the J segment 2 bases; nucleotides outside the gene matches: 12. CDR1 and CDR2 from the germline V gene are LGHNA and YNFKEQ. This CDR3 region has 18 residues. In nucleotides, the CDR3 is TGTGCCAGCAGCCAAGATTTTGTGGAGGGGGCTACTAACACTGAAGCTTTCTTT. Translation: CASSQDFVEGATNTEAFF.

DNA of the CDR3: TGTGCCAGCAGCTTGGGGCGGGGGGTACACGAGCAGTACTTC. Translation gives CASSLGRGVHEQYF. V and J are TRBV5-6 and TRBJ2-7, with TRBD2 matching over 8 bases. Germline lookup yields CDR1 SGHDT and CDR2 YYEEEE. With 0 bases clipped from V and 5 bases from J, the junction kept 4 bases outside the gene matches. CDR3 length equals 14 residues.

The V call is TRBV7-9, the J call TRBJ1-1; 8 bases agree with TRBD1. The junction had 6 bases not matched to a gene; V was cut back by 6 bases and J by 3 bases. The CDR3 has 14 residues. Looked up from germline, CDR1 is SEHNR and CDR2 is FQNEAQ (reference sequence). CDR3 region: CASRSPDRDTEAFF. In DNA form, the CDR3 reads TGTGCCAGCAGATCCCCGGACAGGGACACTGAAGCTTTCTTT.

The CDR3 loop is CASGLALIDGGPYEQYF. CDR3 sequence (DNA): TGTGCTAGTGGTTTGGCCTTGATCGACGGGGGGCCCTACGAGCAGTACTTC. The gene calls are TRBV12-5 and TRBJ2-7; a weak D match, TRBD2 (7 bases). Germline V CDR1 and CDR2: LGHNT, FRNRAP. There are 17 residues in the CDR3. Trimming took off 1 base at V and 2 bases at J, with 18 bases between the two ends.

The gene calls are TRBV7-6 and TRBJ2-7; D is perhaps TRBD2 (6 bases). Looked up from germline, CDR1 is SGHVS and CDR2 is FNYEAQ. The V and J ends lost 5 bases and 6 bases respectively, with 11 bases between them. The length of the CDR3 is 12 residues. The CDR3 here is CASSPPGVEQYF. DNA for the CDR3: TGTGCCAGCAGCCCCCCGGGGGTCGAGCAGTACTTC.

V and J are TRBV25-1 and TRBJ1-3; maybe TRBD1 (5 bases). Germline V gene sequence: CDR1 MGHDK, CDR2 SYGVNS. The length of the CDR3 is 14 residues. V lost 10 bases to trimming and J lost 0 bases, with 13 bases between them. In DNA, the CDR3 is TGTGCCACTCCCCGGGGGAGCTCTGGAAACACCATATATTTT. Its protein product is CATPRGSSGNTIYF.

This chain connects TRBV27 to TRBJ1-2; no reliable D call. The germline gives CDR1 MNHEY, CDR2 SMNVEV (reference sequence). The CDR3 has 14 amino acids. Trimming removed 6 bases from V and 5 bases from J, with 16 bases in between. This CDR3 is CASRPTALGYGYTF. The CDR3 DNA follows: TGTGCCAGCAGACCGACGGCGCTCGGGTATGGCTACACCTTC.

This clone is a singleton in its sample. This rearrangement joins TRBV7-3 to TRBJ2-5; tentatively, D is TRBD2 (5 bases). Germline CDR1 and CDR2: SGHTA and FQGTGA. Trimming shortened V by 4 bases and J by 4 bases, and 13 bases separated the two germline ends. The CDR3 loop spans 14 amino acids. Here the CDR3 DNA reads TGTGCCAGCAGCTCCAGCGGCGTCGGAGAGACCCAGTACTTC. Translating it yields CASSSSGVGETQYF.